This T cell receptor beta chain was captured in a study of blood T cell repertoires in COVID-19. This CDR3 is built from 12 residues. Germline CDR1 MDHEN, CDR2 SYDVKM. Trimming removed 7 bases from V and 6 bases from J, with 12 bases in between. Here immunoSEQ multiplex PCR was the method, and the copy in TCRdb shows in-frame clones only, minus some. This table has around 200,000 clones, 86% appearing once. Sample: peripheral blood. This chain connects TRBV28 to TRBJ1-2; D is possibly TRBD1 (5 bases). The clonotype was recovered from a man at least 80 years old with acute or convalescent COVID-19. CDR3 nucleotides: TGTGCCAGCACCAAGGGAGGGGATGGCTACACCTTC. Encoded protein: CASTKGGDGYTF.